This TCR beta chain originates from a study of low-dose radiotherapy and immunotherapy resistance in tumors. Looking at the study overall: The study delivered 0.5 Gy per fraction every 2 weeks to Cohort 1, totaling 6.5 Gy. Patients received 300 mg of oral aspirin each day across four cycles, commencing on cycle 1 day 1. With 1 Gy per fraction every two weeks, Cohort 2 accumulated 13 Gy across 26 weeks.

The V gene end was trimmed by 3 bases and the J gene end by 3 bases; junction bases not matched to a gene: 0. Germline CDR1 reads KGHSH; CDR2 reads LQKENI. The CDR3 consists of 13 residues. As for time point: after trial treatment. Regarding treatment: LDRT plus nivolumab, ipilimumab, low-dose cyclophosphamide and aspirin (RACIN trial). Administered to the donors were nivolumab, ipilimumab, aspirin, low-dose cyclophosphamide and low-dose radiotherapy. TCR amplification involved 20 to 25 PCR cycles with a constant-region primer and V-primer adapter. TCRdb reprocessed the reads via MiXCR and lists one record per CDR3 protein. The table includes 50,000 or so distinct CDR3 sequences, around a third detected once.

The chain recombines TRBV18 with TRBJ1-1, with 8 bases aligning to TRBD1. The clonotype originates from a male donor with rectosigmoid adenocarcinoma. Sequencing used PBMCs, obtained after low-dose radiotherapy plus immunotherapy. CDR3 nucleotides: TGTGCCAGCTCACCGGGACAGGACACTGAAGCTTTCTTT. It codes for CASSPGQDTEAFF.